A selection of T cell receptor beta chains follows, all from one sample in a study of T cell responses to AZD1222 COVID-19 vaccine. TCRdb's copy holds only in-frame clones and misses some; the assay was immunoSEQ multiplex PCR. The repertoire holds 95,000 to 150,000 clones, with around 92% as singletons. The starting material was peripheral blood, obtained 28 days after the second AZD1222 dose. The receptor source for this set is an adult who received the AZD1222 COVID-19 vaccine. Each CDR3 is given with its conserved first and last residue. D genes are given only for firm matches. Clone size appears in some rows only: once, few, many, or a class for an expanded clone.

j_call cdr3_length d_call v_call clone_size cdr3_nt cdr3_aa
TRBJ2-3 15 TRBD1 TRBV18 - TGTGCCAGCTCACTGGAGACAGGGCGCACAGATACGCAGTATTTT CASSLETGRTDTQYF
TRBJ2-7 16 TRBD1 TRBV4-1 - TGCGCCAGCAGCCCCCGACAGGGGCTACCTCAGGGCGAGCAGTACTTC CASSPRQGLPQGEQYF
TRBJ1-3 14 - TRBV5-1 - TGCGCCAGCAGGAGGGGGGAATCTGGAAACACCATATATTTT CASRRGESGNTIYF
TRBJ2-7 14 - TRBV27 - TGTGCCAGCAGTTCAATAACCGACAGCAGCGAGCAGTACTTC CASSSITDSSEQYF
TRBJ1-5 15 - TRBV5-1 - TGCGCCAGCAGCCTCCAGGGATTTTCAGATCAGCCCCAGCATTTT CASSLQGFSDQPQHF
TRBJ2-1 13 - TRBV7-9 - TGTGCCAGCAGCTTAATGGTGGGAAGTGAGCAGTTCTTC CASSLMVGSEQFF
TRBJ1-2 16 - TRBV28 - TGTGCCAGCAGACGAATGATAGGGCAGACCGGGGGAGGCTACACCTTC CASRRMIGQTGGGYTF
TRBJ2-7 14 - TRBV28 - TGTGCCAGCAGTGTGGCTCGGGGTCACGACGAGCAGTACTTC CASSVARGHDEQYF
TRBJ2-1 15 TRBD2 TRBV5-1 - TGCGCCAGCAGCTCAGGAGCGGGGCACCCCAATGAGCAGTTCTTC CASSSGAGHPNEQFF
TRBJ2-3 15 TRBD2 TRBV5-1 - TGCGCCAGCAGCTTGGGTAGCGGGAGTGGGGATACGCAGTATTTT CASSLGSGSGDTQYF
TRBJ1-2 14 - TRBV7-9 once TGTGCCAGCAGCTCTCCCCAGACTAACTATGGCTACACCTTC CASSSPQTNYGYTF
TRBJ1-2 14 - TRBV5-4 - TGTGCCAGCAGCTTGGACAGGACCATCTATGGCTACACCTTC CASSLDRTIYGYTF
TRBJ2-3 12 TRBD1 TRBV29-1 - TGCAGCGTTGGACAGGGGTGGGATACGCAGTATTTT CSVGQGWDTQYF
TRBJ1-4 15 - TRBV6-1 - TGTGCCAGCAGTGAAGGGGGCGGGTTAGGTGAAAAACTGTTTTTT CASSEGGGLGEKLFF
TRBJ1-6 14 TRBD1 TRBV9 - TGTGCCAGCAGCGCCGGACAGGGCTTTTCACCCCTCCACTTT CASSAGQGFSPLHF
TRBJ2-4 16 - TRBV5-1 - TGCGCCAGCAGCTTGGCCCCAGGGTTAGCCAAAAACATTCAGTACTTC CASSLAPGLAKNIQYF
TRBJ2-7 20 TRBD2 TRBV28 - TGTGCCAGCAGTTTCGGGGGGGTCAGCATAGCGGGAGGGTACTCCTACGAGCAGTACTTC CASSFGGVSIAGGYSYEQYF
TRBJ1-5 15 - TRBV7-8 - TGTGCCAGCAGTTACCTTCCTATTAGCAATCAGCCCCAGCATTTT CASSYLPISNQPQHF
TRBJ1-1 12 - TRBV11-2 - TGTGCCAGCAGCTCCGGTGGGACTGAAGCTTTCTTT CASSSGGTEAFF
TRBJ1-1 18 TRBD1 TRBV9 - TGTGCCAGCAGCGTAGCCCCTGATGGAGGACAGGGAGGAACTGAAGCTTTCTTT CASSVAPDGGQGGTEAFF
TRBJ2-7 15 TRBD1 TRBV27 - TGTGCCAGCAGTTTGTCAGTTGGACAGGCCTACGAGCAGTACTTC CASSLSVGQAYEQYF
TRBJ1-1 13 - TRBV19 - TGTGCCAGTATGCTACAGGGCGATACTGAAGCTTTCTTT CASMLQGDTEAFF
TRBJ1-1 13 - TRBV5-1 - TGCGCCAGCAGCTTCGGAGGGGACACTGAAGCTTTCTTT CASSFGGDTEAFF
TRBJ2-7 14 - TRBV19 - TGTGCCAGTAGTATAGCTGACTCCTCCTACGAGCAGTACTTC CASSIADSSYEQYF
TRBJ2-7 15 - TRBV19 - TGTGCCAGTAGTACTCGGTCGGACGGACGCTACGAGCAGTACTTC CASSTRSDGRYEQYF
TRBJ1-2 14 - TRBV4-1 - TGCGCCAGCAGCCAAATTCTAACCGGGGCGGGCTACACCTTC CASSQILTGAGYTF
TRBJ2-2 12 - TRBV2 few TGTGCCACCCAGCCTGGGAAAGGGGAGCTGTTTTTT CATQPGKGELFF
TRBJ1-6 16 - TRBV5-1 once TGCGCCAGCAGCTTGACGGTCAGTCGATATAATTCACCCCTCCACTTT CASSLTVSRYNSPLHF